This T cell receptor (beta chain) was sequenced during a study of shared clonotypes between healthy human individuals. The CDR3 is 15 amino acids. Trimming cost V 2 bases and J 2 bases, with 13 bases left between them. The V gene's germline CDR1 is MGHRA and CDR2 YSYEKL. Naive CD8 isolation took CD45RO-negative cells positively selected for CCR7 and excluded terminally differentiated effector memory CD45RA+ cells. The table came from immunoSEQ multiplex PCR; TCRdb's copy has only in-frame clones and leaves some out. Among about 2.2 million clones, more than 85% were seen once, and the ten largest hold 1.7%.

The chain combines TRBV4-1 with TRBJ2-7; tentatively, D is TRBD1 (5 bases). Sequencing was done on a sample of naive CD8+ T cells from PBMCs. The sequence derives from a man between 18 and 35 years old in good health. Some clones in this sample may be carry-over from other donors' samples. The CDR3 loop is CASSQSRTSTYEQYF. The CDR3 coding sequence is TGCGCCAGCAGCCAATCCCGGACATCCACCTACGAGCAGTACTTC.